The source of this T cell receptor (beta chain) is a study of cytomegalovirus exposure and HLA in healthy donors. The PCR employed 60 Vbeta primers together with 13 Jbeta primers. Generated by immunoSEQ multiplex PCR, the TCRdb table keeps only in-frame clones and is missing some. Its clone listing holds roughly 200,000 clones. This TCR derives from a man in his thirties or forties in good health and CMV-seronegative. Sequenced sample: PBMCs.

CDR3 amino acids: CASSPGPTQPQHF. DNA for the CDR3: TGTGCCAGCAGTCCAGGCCCCACGCAGCCCCAGCATTTT. The chain joins TRBV27 to TRBJ1-5, with unresolved D. The CDR3 loop spans 13 amino acids. The ends were cut back, 5 bases at V and 7 bases at J, with 12 bases in the middle. Looked up from germline, CDR1 is MNHEY and CDR2 is SMNVEV (reference sequence).